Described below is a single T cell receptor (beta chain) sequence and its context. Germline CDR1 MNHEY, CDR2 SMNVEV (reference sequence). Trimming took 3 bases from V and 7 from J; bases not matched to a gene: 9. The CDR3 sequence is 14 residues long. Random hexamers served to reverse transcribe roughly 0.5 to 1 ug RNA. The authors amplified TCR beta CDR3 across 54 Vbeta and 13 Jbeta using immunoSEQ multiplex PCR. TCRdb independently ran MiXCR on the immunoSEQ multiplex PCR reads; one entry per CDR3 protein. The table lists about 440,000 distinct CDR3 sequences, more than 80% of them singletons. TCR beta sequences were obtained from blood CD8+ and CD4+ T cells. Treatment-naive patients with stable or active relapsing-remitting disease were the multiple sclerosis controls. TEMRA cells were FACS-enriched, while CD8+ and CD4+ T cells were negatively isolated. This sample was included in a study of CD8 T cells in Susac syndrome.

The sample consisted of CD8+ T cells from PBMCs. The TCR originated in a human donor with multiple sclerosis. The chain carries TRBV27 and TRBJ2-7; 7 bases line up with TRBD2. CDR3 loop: CASSFSGLTGEQYF. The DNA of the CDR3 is TGTGCCAGCAGTTTCTCGGGACTAACGGGGGAGCAGTACTTC.